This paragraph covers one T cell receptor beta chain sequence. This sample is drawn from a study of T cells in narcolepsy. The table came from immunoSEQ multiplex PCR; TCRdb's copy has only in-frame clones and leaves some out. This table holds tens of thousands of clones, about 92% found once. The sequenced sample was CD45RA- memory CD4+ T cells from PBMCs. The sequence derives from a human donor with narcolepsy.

The DNA for the CDR3 is TGTGCCAGCTCAGACATGACAACCTATGGCTACACCTTC. It translates to CASSDMTTYGYTF. The V and J genes are TRBV18 and TRBJ1-2; D unclear. CDR1 is KGHSH and CDR2 is LQKENI in the germline V gene. Deletions cut 5 bases from V and 4 bases from J, with 11 bases between. This CDR3 comprises 13 residues. The full variable domain, its missing parts supplied by reference TRBV18 and TRBJ1-2, is NAGVMQNPRHLVRRRGQEARLRCSPMKGHSHVYWYRQLPEEGLKFMVYLQKENIIDESGMPKERFSAEFPKEGPSILRIQQVVRGDSAAYFCASSDMTTYGYTFGSGTRLTVV.